This TCR beta chain was sequenced during a study of cytomegalovirus exposure and HLA in healthy donors. V was pared by 4 bases and J by 1 base, with 3 bases of the junction left unmatched. CDR1 and CDR2 (germline): SGHRS, YFSETQ. This CDR3 spans 14 amino acids. PCR was performed using 60 Vbeta and 13 Jbeta primers. The assay was immunoSEQ multiplex PCR, and TCRdb's table has in-frame clones only and misses some. The data show 30,000 to 45,000 clones, roughly 80% seen once. The sample comprised PBMCs. The chain is built from TRBV5-1 and TRBJ2-3; 7 bases map to TRBD2. This clonotype originated in a woman aged 40-49 years in good health and CMV-seronegative. The CDR3 loop reads CASSPGRGTDTQYF. The CDR3 DNA reads TGCGCCAGCAGCCCAGGGAGGGGCACAGATACGCAGTATTTT.